This is a list of T cell receptor beta chains from one sample in a study of shared clonotypes between healthy human individuals. Method: immunoSEQ multiplex PCR; TCRdb's copy keeps in-frame clones and lacks some. The sample gives more than 2 million clones, approximately 94% of which show up once; roughly 1.1% is in the top ten. Sequencing input: naive CD8+ T cells sorted from blood. The source is a man aged 18 to 29 in good health. Both conserved end residues are part of each CDR3.

J,V,CDR3
TRBJ1-4,TRBV5-4,CASSPDSDNEKLFF
TRBJ1-2,TRBV14,CASSPMTGANYGYTF
TRBJ1-5,TRBV21-1,CASRYPPGGLNQPQHF
TRBJ1-6,TRBV5-5,CASSLGGSAIVPLHF
TRBJ2-7,TRBV6-1,CASRKGASYEQYF
TRBJ2-3,TRBV5-4,CASSLETDTQYF
TRBJ1-1,TRBV11-3,CASSLEPRNTEAFF
TRBJ1-3,TRBV9,CASSVGGAPGNTIYF
TRBJ2-7,TRBV4-1,CASSQVGVYEQYF
TRBJ2-5,TRBV11-2,CASSFGDRGTQETQYF
TRBJ2-1,TRBV4-3,CASSQVRSPRDEQFF
TRBJ1-4,TRBV30,CAWIGADRFGEKLFF
TRBJ2-2,TRBV5-1,CASSLANAYTGELFF
TRBJ1-3,TRBV5-1,CASSPEVQGLSSGNTIYF
TRBJ1-1,TRBV6-6,CASTYGTGLEAFF
TRBJ2-2,TRBV11-2,CASSLMVRGSTGELFF
TRBJ2-7,TRBV4-1,CASSQVSGAYYEQYF
TRBJ2-2,TRBV25-1,CASASKPAWANTGELFF
TRBJ2-3,TRBV6-5,CASSAGTELTDTQYF
TRBJ2-1,TRBV9,CASSVEGDVQFF
TRBJ1-2,TRBV27,CASSLSRPDVPTDGYTF
TRBJ2-7,TRBV7-9,CASSSGAGEVPYEQYF
TRBJ1-6,TRBV5-8,CASSSRDRDDSPLHF
TRBJ2-7,TRBV19,CASMSVTYEQYF
TRBJ1-1,TRBV7-6,CASSDPRGVEAFF
TRBJ2-2,TRBV4-2,CASSRGLEGTGELFF
TRBJ1-3,TRBV6-1,CASSGDPSSGNTIYF
TRBJ2-4,TRBV5-5,CASSKMTPAKNIQYF
TRBJ1-1,TRBV9,CASSVTGSNTEAFF